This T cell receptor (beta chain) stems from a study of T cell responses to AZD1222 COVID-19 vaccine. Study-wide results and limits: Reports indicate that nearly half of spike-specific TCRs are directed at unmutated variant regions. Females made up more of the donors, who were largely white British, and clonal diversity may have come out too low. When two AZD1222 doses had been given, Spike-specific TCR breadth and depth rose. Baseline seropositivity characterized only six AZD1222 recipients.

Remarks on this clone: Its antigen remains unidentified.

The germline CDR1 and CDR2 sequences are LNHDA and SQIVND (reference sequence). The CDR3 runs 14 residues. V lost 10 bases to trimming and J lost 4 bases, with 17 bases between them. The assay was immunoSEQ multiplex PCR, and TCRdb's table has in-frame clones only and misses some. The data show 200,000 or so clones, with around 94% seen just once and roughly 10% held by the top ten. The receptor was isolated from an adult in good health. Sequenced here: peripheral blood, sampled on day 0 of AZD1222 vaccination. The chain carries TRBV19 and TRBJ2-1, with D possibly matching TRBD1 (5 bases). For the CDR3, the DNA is TGTGCCACCGAAGACAGTGCCGATTACAATGAGCAGTTCTTC. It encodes CATEDSADYNEQFF.